One and the same sample provided the 27 T cell receptor beta chains below, sequenced in a study of monozygotic twins with inflammatory bowel disease. After re-calling the 5' RACE reads, TCRdb lists one entry per CDR3 protein, DNA absent. The sample holds over 350,000 distinct CDR3 sequences. Sequencing was carried out using blood. The origin of the receptors is a human donor with ulcerative colitis or Crohn's disease, or a healthy co-twin of an affected twin (not recorded which).

The J gene is TRBJ1-2, the V gene TRBV12-3 or TRBV12-4; as DNA is missing, the TRBD1 call by TCRdb cannot be tested. This CDR3 is 13 amino acids long. CDR3 amino acids: CASSNRTSYGYTF.

V is TRBV25-1 and J is TRBJ1-1; TCRdb's D call, TRBD1, is unchecked because there is no DNA. The CDR3 extends over 14 amino acids. The germline CDR1 and CDR2 sequences are MGHDK and SYGVNS. The CDR3 is CASSRQGGFIEAFF. Variable domain in full (rest from reference TRBV25-1 and TRBJ1-1): EADIYQTPRYLVIGTGKKITLECSQTMGHDKMYWYQQDPGMELHLIHYSYGVNSTEKGDLSSESTVSRIRTEHFPLTLESARPSHTSQYLCASSRQGGFIEAFFGQGTRLTVV.

The V call is TRBV7-3, the J call TRBJ2-1; TCRdb names TRBD2, which stays unverified in the absence of DNA. The CDR3 has 18 residues. Germline CDR1 is SGHTA and CDR2 is FQGTGA. The CDR3 sequence is CASSLTLSAAGLVDEQFF.

This chain links TRBV9 with TRBJ1-4. The CDR3 runs 14 residues. CDR1 is SGDLS and CDR2 is YYNGEE in the germline V gene. The CDR3 spells CASSVGLKNEKLFF.

This chain connects TRBV12-3 or TRBV12-4 to TRBJ1-5; TCRdb names TRBD1, which stays unverified in the absence of DNA. This CDR3 has 15 residues. CDR3 region: CASSRTGAYNQPQHF.

The J gene is TRBJ2-1, the V gene TRBV6-1; as DNA is missing, the TRBD1 call by TCRdb cannot be tested. CDR3 length equals 14 residues. Looked up from germline, CDR1 is MNHNS and CDR2 is SASEGT. CDR3 region: CASTAGTGGSGQFF.

V usage is TRBV20-1 and J usage is TRBJ1-1; TCRdb's assignment of TRBD1 cannot be checked, as there is no DNA. The CDR3 sequence is 14 residues long. The germline V gene encodes CDR1 DFQATT and CDR2 SNEGSKA (reference sequence). The CDR3 sequence is CSARPGTVRTEAFF.

The J gene is TRBJ2-2, the V gene TRBV4-3; the D gene TCRdb calls, TRBD1, cannot be checked with no DNA. This CDR3 has 15 amino acids. The germline CDR1 and CDR2 sequences are LGHNA and YSLEER. The CDR3 is CASSSRGLNTGELFF.

The CDR3 sequence is CSAPRGGLGTDTQYF. The V and J genes are TRBV20-1 and TRBJ2-3; the D gene TCRdb calls, TRBD1, cannot be checked with no DNA. Germline CDR1 is DFQATT and CDR2 is SNEGSKA (reference sequence). The CDR3 covers 15 residues.

J is TRBJ2-7 and V is TRBV3-1; TCRdb names TRBD1, which stays unverified in the absence of DNA. The CDR3 totals 15 residues. From germline, CDR1 is LGHDT and CDR2 YNNKEL (reference sequence). CDR3 region: CASSQDRDRTYEQYF.

This chain links TRBV5-8 with TRBJ2-6. The CDR3 covers 16 residues. Germline V gives CDR1 SGHTS, CDR2 YDEGEE. CDR3: CASSLVEVAGANVLTF.

The chain couples TRBV12-3 or TRBV12-4 to TRBJ1-2. There are 14 residues in the CDR3. The CDR3 is CTSSLTGADYGYTF.

This chain uses TRBV7-3 with TRBJ1-5; TCRdb lists TRBD1, though no DNA is available to test this call. CDR1 is SGHTA, CDR2 FQGTGA, per germline. There are 15 residues in the CDR3. CDR3 sequence reads: CASSRDRGHDQPQHF.

The CDR3: CASRDRDRGRWTQYF. The chain links TRBV27 to TRBJ2-3; no DNA is available, so the TRBD1 call from TCRdb remains unchecked. Germline values: CDR1 MNHEY, CDR2 SMNVEV (reference sequence). The CDR3 covers 15 residues.

The chain links TRBV18 to TRBJ2-3. There are 14 residues in the CDR3. Germline V lookup: CDR1 KGHSH, CDR2 LQKENI. CDR3 protein: CASSRRTSDDTQYF.

The rearrangement links TRBV5-1 to TRBJ2-1; TCRdb picks TRBD2, but there is no DNA to check that call. The CDR3 is 15 amino acids. Germline V gene sequence: CDR1 SGHRS, CDR2 YFSETQ. CDR3 protein: CASSISGGTYNEQFF.

The rearrangement links TRBV9 to TRBJ2-7; lacking DNA, the TRBD1 call made by TCRdb goes unchecked. Germline CDR1 reads SGDLS; CDR2 reads YYNGEE. This CDR3 is built from 15 residues. CDR3 in amino acids: CASSVGTGVPYEQYF.

The chain combines TRBV15 with TRBJ1-2. CDR1 is LNHNV, CDR2 YYDKDF, per germline (reference sequence). The CDR3 has 14 amino acids. This CDR3 is CATSRGTVNYGYTF. Full variable domain (rest looked up from reference TRBV15 and TRBJ1-2): DAMVIQNPRYQVTQFGKPVTLSCSQTLNHNVMYWYQQKSSQAPKLLFHYYDKDFNNEADTPDNFQSRRPNTSFCFLDIRSPGLGDTAMYLCATSRGTVNYGYTFGSGTRLTVV.

The J gene is TRBJ2-1, the V gene TRBV5-1; TCRdb outputs TRBD1, but without DNA this stays unchecked. CDR1 SGHRS and CDR2 YFSETQ come from the germline V gene. This CDR3 has 15 amino acids. CDR3 loop: CASSLNGGFGNEQFF.

The rearrangement uses TRBV5-1 and TRBJ2-1. The CDR3 contains 13 residues. CDR1 SGHRS and CDR2 YFSETQ come from the germline V gene. The CDR3 reads CASSSGSEGRQFF.

The genes are TRBV5-1 and TRBJ1-1. The CDR3 spans 14 residues. The V gene's germline CDR1 is SGHRS and CDR2 YFSETQ. The CDR3 sequence: CASSLAGREGEAFF.

This chain connects TRBV7-9 to TRBJ2-2. From germline, CDR1 is SEHNR and CDR2 FQNEAQ (reference sequence). The CDR3 is 12 amino acids. CDR3 loop: CASSHPAGELFF.

This chain joins TRBV7-2 and TRBJ2-2; the TCRdb call, TRBD2, lacks DNA for checking. The CDR3 consists of 16 residues. Germline V lookup: CDR1 SGHTA, CDR2 FQGNSA. The CDR3 sequence: CASRPLAGGYTGELFF.

V and J are TRBV28 and TRBJ2-7; the D call from TCRdb, TRBD1, cannot be confirmed without DNA. CDR1 is MDHEN, CDR2 SYDVKM, per germline. This CDR3 has 14 residues. The CDR3 loop reads CASSFPGRSYEQYF.

The rearrangement uses TRBV7-2 and TRBJ2-2; TCRdb designates TRBD1, a call that cannot be tested without DNA. Germline assignment: CDR1 SGHTA and CDR2 FQGNSA. This CDR3 region has 14 residues. CDR3 protein: CASSLDGGPGELFF.

The V gene is TRBV5-1, the J gene TRBJ1-2. The germline gives CDR1 SGHRS, CDR2 YFSETQ. The CDR3 sequence is 13 residues long. CDR3 sequence reads: CASSFGGEPSYTF.

This rearrangement joins TRBV7-3 to TRBJ2-2. Germline V gives CDR1 SGHTA, CDR2 FQGTGA. CDR3 length: 17 amino acids. CDR3 protein: CASSLMGLGNLPGELFF.